The 5 T cell receptor delta chains listed next were all sequenced from one sample in a study of γδ T cells in repeated Plasmodium falciparum infection. TCRdb re-called the multiplex PCR reads with CATT. The data hold 75,000 to 95,000 delta-chain clones, with roughly 0.98% observed a single time. Vgamma9/Vdelta2+ and Vdelta2-negative gammadelta T cells were flow-sorted from PBMC for bulk sequencing. Material for sequencing was gamma-delta T cells from blood. These TCRs come from a pool of human donors (malaria-infected and uninfected, not separated).

This clone was counted between two and nine times. TCRdb's protein for this DNA is that of a much larger clone and differs from the translation at residue 13, likely a read error; the protein shown is the DNA translation. The CDR3 nucleotides read TGTGCTCTTGGGGAACAGGGCAATCCTACGAACAAAGCCTGGGGGATACGATGGCCCACCGATAAACTCATCTTT. The encoded protein is CALGEQGNPTNKAWGIRWPTDKLIF. The V call is TRDV1, the J call TRDJ1; 12 positions match TRDD3. The J gene is absent in TCRdb and was assigned here via DNA matching to germline. The CDR3 extends over 25 amino acids. CDR1 is TSWWSYY and CDR2 is QGS in the germline V gene. V was pared by 1 base and J by 1 base, with 28 bases of the junction left unmatched.

As to this clone: A read error likely explains why the TCRdb protein, taken from a much larger clone, differs from this DNA's translation at residue 13; the protein shown is translated from the DNA. V usage is TRDV1 and J usage is TRDJ1; either TRDD1 or TRDD3 may fit D (5 bases each). Trimming shortened V by 0 bases and J by 2 bases, and 31 bases separated the two germline ends. Germline assignment: CDR1 TSWWSYY and CDR2 QGS. This CDR3 has 22 amino acids. CDR3 region: CALGELPIPGVWEIVGTDKLIF. In DNA, the CDR3 is TGTGCTCTTGGGGAACTGCCGATTCCGGGAGTCTGGGAGATAGTGGGGACCGATAAACTCATCTTT.

Remarks on this clone: TCRdb attributes to this sequence the protein of a much larger clone, which differs from the DNA translation at residue 7; a read error is likely, and the protein displayed is translated from the DNA. The chain couples TRDV2 to TRDJ1; no definite D call. V lost 1 base to trimming and J lost 3 bases, with 11 bases between them. CDR1 and CDR2 from the germline V gene are GEAIGNYY and EKD. The CDR3 loop spans 14 amino acids. The CDR3 DNA reads TGTGCCTGTGACACGAGGGGTACGGCCGATAAACTCATCTTT. Its protein product is CACDTRGTADKLIF.

A remark on this clone: TCRdb's entry gives the protein of a much larger clone, which mismatches this DNA's translation at residue 15, likely from a read error; the protein reported here is translated from the DNA. J is TRDJ1 and V is TRDV1; 7 nucleotides align to TRDD3. As TCRdb names no J gene, one was assigned here on the basis of a DNA match to germline. The germline V gene encodes CDR1 TSWWSYY and CDR2 QGS. The CDR3 is 21 amino acids. After removal of 0 bases from V and 1 base from J, the junction contained 20 bases not matched to a gene. This CDR3 reads CALGELPNFWGSHYRTDKLIF. CDR3 bases: TGTGCTCTTGGGGAACTACCTAATTTCTGGGGGTCCCATTATCGCACCGATAAACTCATCTTT.

This clone was picked up a small number of times. This DNA's translation differs at residue 15 from TCRdb's protein, which comes from a much larger clone; a read error is likely, and the protein shown is translated from the DNA. The chain has TRDV1 and TRDJ1, with 12 bases identical to TRDD3. The germline V gene has CDR1 TSWWSYY and CDR2 QGS. The CDR3 has 19 residues. The CDR3 coding sequence is TGTGCTCTCGGGGAAGGGGCTAAAACCCGTACTGGGGGATACAACAAACTCATCTTT. This translates into CALGEGAKTRTGGYNKLIF.